The 13 T cell receptor beta chains below were found in one sample sequenced in a study of blood T cell repertoires in COVID-19. Sequencing was performed with immunoSEQ multiplex PCR; in TCRdb, only in-frame clones are kept and a portion is missing. The table has tens of thousands of clones, around 79% seen once. Sequences were obtained from peripheral blood. Receptor source: a human donor in a cohort sampled during active COVID-19.

The chain combines TRBV6-2 or TRBV6-3 with TRBJ2-7, with 10 bases identical to TRBD2. This CDR3 has 16 amino acids. CDR1 is MNHEY, CDR2 SVGEGT, per germline. J gave up 3 bases and V 3 bases, and 8 bases lay outside the gene matches. For the CDR3, the DNA is TGTGCCAGCAGTTATCATACTAGCGGGGCCTTCTACGAGCAGTACTTC. Protein sequence: CASSYHTSGAFYEQYF.

The CDR3 spells CASSPNRVAYNEQFF. DNA of the CDR3: TGCGCCAGCAGCCCAAACAGGGTTGCCTACAATGAGCAGTTCTTC. This sequence joins TRBV4-3 and TRBJ2-1, with a tentative D call TRBD1 (6 bases). The CDR3 extends over 15 amino acids. Trimming left V 4 bases short and J 2 bases short, with 12 bases between. The V gene's germline CDR1 is LGHNA and CDR2 YSLEER.

By share, this clone ranks as medium-sized. The genes are TRBV6-6 and TRBJ1-2; D unclear. V lost 3 bases to trimming and J lost 6 bases, with 11 bases between them. The CDR3 totals 13 residues. Per the germline V gene, CDR1 is MNHNY and CDR2 is SVGAGI (reference sequence). CDR3 amino acids: CASSYPFGNGYTF. The CDR3 DNA sequence: TGTGCCAGCAGTTATCCTTTCGGGAATGGCTACACCTTC.

The chain carries TRBV18 and TRBJ2-7; weak D call: TRBD2 (7 bases). The V gene's germline CDR1 is KGHSH and CDR2 LQKENI. Trimming stripped 10 bases from V and 3 bases from J, with 19 bases between. The CDR3 has 14 residues. DNA of the CDR3: TGTGCCACAGGGGCGGGAGAGGGAATCTACGAGCAGTACTTC. Its protein product is CATGAGEGIYEQYF.

The chain uses TRBV4-2 and TRBJ2-3; TRBD1 agrees at 7 bases. CDR3 size: 16 residues. Germline assignment: CDR1 LGHNA and CDR2 YNFKEQ. V was pared by 1 base and J by 4 bases, with 8 bases of the junction left unmatched. The chain's CDR3 is CASSQVLQGDPDTQYF. In DNA, the CDR3 is TGTGCCAGCAGCCAAGTTCTCCAGGGGGACCCAGATACGCAGTATTTT.

This clone was recorded a few times. The V gene is TRBV6-6, the J gene TRBJ1-2; the match to TRBD1 covers 7 bases. Germline CDR1 is MNHNY and CDR2 is SVGAGI (reference sequence). After removal of 10 bases from V and 2 bases from J, the junction contained 13 bases not matched to a gene. This CDR3 has 15 amino acids. In DNA, the CDR3 is TGTGCCACCCCGGAAAAACAGGGACAGAACTATGGCTACACCTTC. This encodes CATPEKQGQNYGYTF.

This chain joins TRBV30 and TRBJ1-5; a weak D match, TRBD1 (5 bases). Trimming took 3 bases from V and 1 from J, leaving 13 bases between them. The CDR3 loop spans 15 amino acids. The germline gives CDR1 GTSNPN, CDR2 SVGIG (reference sequence). The CDR3 protein is CAWREEGLSNQPQHF. The CDR3 nucleotides read TGTGCCTGGAGGGAGGAGGGGCTGAGCAATCAGCCCCAGCATTTT.

V is TRBV7-9 and J is TRBJ2-7, with a weak D call TRBD1 (6 bases). CDR3 length: 14 residues. Trimming took off 1 base at V and 4 bases at J, with 11 bases between the two ends. Looked up from germline, CDR1 is SEHNR and CDR2 is FQNEAQ (reference sequence). The CDR3 loop is CASSLGTDSYEQYF. CDR3 DNA: TGTGCCAGCAGCTTAGGGACAGACTCTTACGAGCAGTACTTC.

V is TRBV5-1 and J is TRBJ1-4, with 9 bases lining up with TRBD1. CDR3 length: 16 residues. J was trimmed by 7 bases and V by 0 bases; bases with no gene match: 7. Germline CDR1 and CDR2: SGHRS and YFSETQ. The CDR3 nucleotides read TGCGCCAGCAGCTTGGGGACAGGGGTACGTGGTGAAAAACTGTTTTTT. This gives the protein CASSLGTGVRGEKLFF.

The V call is TRBV5-5, the J call TRBJ2-7, with 8 bases aligning to TRBD1. Trimming cost V 4 bases and J 5 bases; bases outside gene matches: 11. The CDR3 sequence is 15 residues long. The germline V gene encodes CDR1 SGHKS and CDR2 YYEKEE (reference sequence). The CDR3 sequence is CASSPYYRGFDEQYF. CDR3 nucleotides: TGTGCCAGCAGCCCGTATTACAGGGGGTTTGACGAGCAGTACTTC.

The rearrangement links TRBV7-6 to TRBJ1-3; 7 bases agree with TRBD1. Germline lookup yields CDR1 SGHVS and CDR2 FNYEAQ. There are 18 residues in the CDR3. V was pared by 2 bases and J by 2 bases, with 12 bases of the junction left unmatched. The CDR3 here is CASSLRDSAPVTGNTIYF. The CDR3 DNA sequence: TGTGCCAGCAGCTTACGGGACAGCGCCCCGGTGACTGGAAACACCATATATTTT.

The rearrangement uses TRBV21-1 and TRBJ1-6. TRBV21-1 is annotated as a pseudogene. This CDR3 region has 13 residues. The DNA of the CDR3 is TGTGCCAGCAGGGGAGGGTGGAGTTCACCCCTCCACTTT. Residues: CASRGGWSSPLHF.

The genes are TRBV29-1 and TRBJ2-7, with 12 positions matching TRBD2. V gave up 5 bases and J gave up 1 base; unmatched junction bases: 3. The CDR3 covers 14 residues. Germline loops: CDR1 SQVTM, CDR2 ANQGSEA. As DNA, the CDR3 is TGCAGCGTTAACGGACTAGCGGGGTCCTACGAGCAGTACTTC. Translation gives CSVNGLAGSYEQYF.